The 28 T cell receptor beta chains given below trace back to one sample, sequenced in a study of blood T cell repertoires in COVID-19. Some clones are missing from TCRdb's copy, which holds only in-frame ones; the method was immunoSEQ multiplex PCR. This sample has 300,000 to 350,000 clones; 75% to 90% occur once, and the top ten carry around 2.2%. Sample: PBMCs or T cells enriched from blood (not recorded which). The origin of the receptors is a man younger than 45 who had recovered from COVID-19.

CDR3 DNA sequence: TGTGCCAGCAGCTTTCCAAGAAGACTAGCGGTAAAGCAGACCCAGTACTTC. As protein: CASSFPRRLAVKQTQYF. The rearrangement links TRBV7-8 to TRBJ2-5; 9 bases are shared with TRBD2. CDR1 is SGHVS, CDR2 FQNEAQ, per germline. This CDR3 region has 17 residues. J lost 6 bases, V lost 3 bases, and 14 bases had no gene match.

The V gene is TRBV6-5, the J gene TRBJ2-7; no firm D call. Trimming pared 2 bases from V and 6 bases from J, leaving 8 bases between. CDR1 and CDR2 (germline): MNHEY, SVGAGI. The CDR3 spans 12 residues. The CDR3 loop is CASSYGRREQYF. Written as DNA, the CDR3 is TGTGCCAGCAGTTACGGCAGGCGCGAGCAGTACTTC.

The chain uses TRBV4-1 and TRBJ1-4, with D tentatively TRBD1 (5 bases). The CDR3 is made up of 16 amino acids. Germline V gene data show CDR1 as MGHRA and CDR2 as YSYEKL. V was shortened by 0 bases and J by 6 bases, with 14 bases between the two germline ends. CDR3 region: CASSQDFGHRDEKLFF. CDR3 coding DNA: TGCGCCAGCAGCCAAGATTTCGGACACCGGGATGAAAAACTGTTTTTT.

The CDR3 is CAIRTVNYEQYF. Written as DNA, the CDR3 is TGTGCCATTAGGACTGTTAACTACGAGCAGTACTTC. The chain is built from TRBV10-3 and TRBJ2-7, with D possibly TRBD2 on 5 matching bases. This CDR3 has 12 amino acids. Per germline, CDR1 ENHRY and CDR2 SYGVKD. V was clipped by 9 bases and J by 3 bases, with 12 bases between them.

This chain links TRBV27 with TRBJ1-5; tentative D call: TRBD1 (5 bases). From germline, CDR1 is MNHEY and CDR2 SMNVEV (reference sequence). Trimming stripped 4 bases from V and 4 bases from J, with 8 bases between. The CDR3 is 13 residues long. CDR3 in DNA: TGTGCCAGCAGTTCCTACAGGAATCAGCCCCAGCATTTT. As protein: CASSSYRNQPQHF.

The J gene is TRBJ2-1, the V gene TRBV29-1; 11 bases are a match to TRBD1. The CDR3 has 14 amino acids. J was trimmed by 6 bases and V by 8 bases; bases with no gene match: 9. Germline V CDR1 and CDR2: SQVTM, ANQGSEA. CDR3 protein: CSSGKGTGGNEQFF. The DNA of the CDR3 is TGCAGCTCTGGAAAGGGGACAGGGGGCAATGAGCAGTTCTTC.

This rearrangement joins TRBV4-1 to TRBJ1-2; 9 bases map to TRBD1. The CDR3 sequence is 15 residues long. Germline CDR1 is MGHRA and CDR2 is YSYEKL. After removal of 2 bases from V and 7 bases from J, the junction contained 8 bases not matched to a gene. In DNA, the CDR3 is TGCGCCAGCAGCCAATTGGACAGGGGACAGGCTGGCTACACCTTC. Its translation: CASSQLDRGQAGYTF.

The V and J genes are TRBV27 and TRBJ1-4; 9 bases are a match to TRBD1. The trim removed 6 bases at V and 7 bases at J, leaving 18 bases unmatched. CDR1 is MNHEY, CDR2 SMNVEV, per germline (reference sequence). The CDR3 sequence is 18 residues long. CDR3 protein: CASSTDRGSLIGSEKLFF. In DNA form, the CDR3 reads TGTGCCAGCAGCACGGACAGGGGTAGTCTAATTGGGTCTGAAAAACTGTTTTTT.

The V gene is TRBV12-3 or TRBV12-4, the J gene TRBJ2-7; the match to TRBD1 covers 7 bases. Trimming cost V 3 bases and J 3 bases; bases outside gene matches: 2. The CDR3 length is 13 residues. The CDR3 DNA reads TGTGCCAGCAGTTTTGACAGGGTCTACGAGCAGTACTTC. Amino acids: CASSFDRVYEQYF.

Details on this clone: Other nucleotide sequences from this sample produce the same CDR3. The CDR3 loop is CASSIRQGGNQPQHF. The CDR3 bases are TGTGCCAGTAGTATTCGGCAGGGCGGCAATCAGCCCCAGCATTTT. The J gene is TRBJ1-5, the V gene TRBV19; tentatively, D is TRBD1 (5 bases). Germline assignment: CDR1 LNHDA and CDR2 SQIVND (reference sequence). Trimming stripped 3 bases from V and 2 bases from J, with 11 bases between. The CDR3 is 15 residues long.

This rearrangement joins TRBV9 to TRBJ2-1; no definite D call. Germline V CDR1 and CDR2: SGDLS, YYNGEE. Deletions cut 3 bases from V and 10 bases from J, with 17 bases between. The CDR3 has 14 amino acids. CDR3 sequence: CASSGALRRREQFF. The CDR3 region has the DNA TGTGCCAGCAGCGGGGCCCTCCGACGACGGGAGCAGTTCTTC.

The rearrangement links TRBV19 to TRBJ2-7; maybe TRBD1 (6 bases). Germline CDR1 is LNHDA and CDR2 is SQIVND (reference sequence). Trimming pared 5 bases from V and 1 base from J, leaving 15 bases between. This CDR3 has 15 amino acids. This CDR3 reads CASSLTGEGSYEQYF. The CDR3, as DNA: TGTGCCAGTAGTTTGACAGGAGAGGGTTCCTACGAGCAGTACTTC.

The CDR3 DNA reads TGTGCCAGCAGGGAAAATAGACAGGGTAGCTCTGAAGCTTTCTTT. It yields the protein CASRENRQGSSEAFF. This chain links TRBV2 with TRBJ1-1; 7 bases align to TRBD1. This CDR3 comprises 15 residues. The trim removed 6 bases at V and 6 bases at J, leaving 13 bases unmatched. Germline loops: CDR1 SNHLY, CDR2 FYNNEI.

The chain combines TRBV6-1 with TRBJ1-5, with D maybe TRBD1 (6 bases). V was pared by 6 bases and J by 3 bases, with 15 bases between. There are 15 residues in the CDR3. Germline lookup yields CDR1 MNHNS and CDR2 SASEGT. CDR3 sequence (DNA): TGTGCCAGCAGGAAAAGGACAGTTCACAATCAGCCCCAGCATTTT. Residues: CASRKRTVHNQPQHF.

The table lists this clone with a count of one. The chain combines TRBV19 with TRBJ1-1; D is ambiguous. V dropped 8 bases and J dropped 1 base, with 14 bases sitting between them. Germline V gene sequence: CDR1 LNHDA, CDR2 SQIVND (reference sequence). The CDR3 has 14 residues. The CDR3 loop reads CASARGEGNTEAFF. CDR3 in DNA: TGTGCCAGTGCCCGTGGCGAGGGGAACACTGAAGCTTTCTTT.

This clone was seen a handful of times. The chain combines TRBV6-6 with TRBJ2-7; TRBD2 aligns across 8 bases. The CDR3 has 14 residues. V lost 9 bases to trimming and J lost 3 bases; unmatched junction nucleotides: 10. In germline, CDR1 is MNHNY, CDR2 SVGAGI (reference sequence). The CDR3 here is CASYAGGWRYEQYF. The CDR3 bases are TGTGCCAGTTATGCGGGGGGCTGGCGCTACGAGCAGTACTTC.

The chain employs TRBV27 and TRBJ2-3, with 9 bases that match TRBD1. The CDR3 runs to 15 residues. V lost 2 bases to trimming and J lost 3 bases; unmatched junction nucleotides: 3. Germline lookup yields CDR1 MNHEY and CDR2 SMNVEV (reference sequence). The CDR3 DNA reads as TGTGCCAGCAGTTTAGACAGGGGGAGGACAGATACGCAGTATTTT. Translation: CASSLDRGRTDTQYF.

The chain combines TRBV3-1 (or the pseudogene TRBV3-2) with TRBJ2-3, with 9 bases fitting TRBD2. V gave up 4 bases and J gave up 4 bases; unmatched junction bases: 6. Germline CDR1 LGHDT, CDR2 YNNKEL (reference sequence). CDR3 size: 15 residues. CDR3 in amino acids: CASSPRTSAADTQYF. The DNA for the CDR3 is TGTGCCAGCAGCCCAAGGACTAGCGCAGCAGATACGCAGTATTTT.

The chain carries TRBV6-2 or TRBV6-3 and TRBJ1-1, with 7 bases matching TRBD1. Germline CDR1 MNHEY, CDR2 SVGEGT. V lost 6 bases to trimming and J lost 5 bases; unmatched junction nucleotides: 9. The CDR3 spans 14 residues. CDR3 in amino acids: CASSSWTGMTEAFF. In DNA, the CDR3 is TGTGCCAGCAGCTCCTGGACAGGCATGACTGAAGCTTTCTTT.

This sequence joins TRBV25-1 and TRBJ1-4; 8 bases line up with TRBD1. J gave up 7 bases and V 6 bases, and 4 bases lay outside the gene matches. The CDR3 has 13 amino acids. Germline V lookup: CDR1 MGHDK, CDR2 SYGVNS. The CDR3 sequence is CASRYRGGEKLFF. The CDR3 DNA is TGTGCCAGCAGGTACAGGGGGGGTGAAAAACTGTTTTTT.

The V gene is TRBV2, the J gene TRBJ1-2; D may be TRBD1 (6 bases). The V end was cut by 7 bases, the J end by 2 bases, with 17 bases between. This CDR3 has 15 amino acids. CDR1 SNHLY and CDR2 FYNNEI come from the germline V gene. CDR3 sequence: CASNIKTGPNYGYTF. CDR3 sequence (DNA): TGTGCCAGCAACATAAAAACAGGGCCCAACTATGGCTACACCTTC.

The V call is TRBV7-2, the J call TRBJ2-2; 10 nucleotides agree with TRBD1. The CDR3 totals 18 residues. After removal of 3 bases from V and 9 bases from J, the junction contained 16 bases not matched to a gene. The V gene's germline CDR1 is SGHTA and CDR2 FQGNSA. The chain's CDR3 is CASSFRSSGQGFIRELFF. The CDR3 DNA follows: TGTGCCAGCAGCTTTCGTTCTTCGGGACAGGGGTTTATCCGGGAGCTGTTTTTT.

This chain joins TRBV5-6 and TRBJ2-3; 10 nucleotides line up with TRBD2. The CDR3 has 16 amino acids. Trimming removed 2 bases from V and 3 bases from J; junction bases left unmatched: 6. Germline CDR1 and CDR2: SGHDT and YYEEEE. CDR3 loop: CASSFVAGGATDTQYF. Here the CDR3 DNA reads TGTGCCAGCAGCTTCGTAGCGGGGGGTGCAACAGATACGCAGTATTTT.

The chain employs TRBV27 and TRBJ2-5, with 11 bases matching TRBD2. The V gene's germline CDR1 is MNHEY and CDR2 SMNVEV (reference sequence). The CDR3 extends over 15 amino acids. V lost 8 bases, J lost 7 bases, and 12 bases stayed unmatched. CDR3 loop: CASSPLAGGGGTQYF. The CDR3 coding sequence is TGTGCCAGCTCCCCCCTAGCGGGGGGTGGGGGGACCCAGTACTTC.

CDR3 protein: CASSPPARSYAIGTQYF. CDR3 DNA: TGTGCCAGCTCACCCCCGGCTAGGTCTTATGCTATTGGGACCCAGTACTTC. The chain carries TRBV18 and TRBJ2-5, with D uncertain. This CDR3 comprises 17 residues. The V gene's germline CDR1 is KGHSH and CDR2 LQKENI. Trimming took off 3 bases at V and 7 bases at J, with 24 bases between the two ends.

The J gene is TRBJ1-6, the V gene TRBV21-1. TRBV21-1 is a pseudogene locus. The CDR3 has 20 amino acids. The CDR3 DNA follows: TGTGCCAGCAGCAAAACCCTTGCGGGAGCGATAAGCTCCTATAATTCACCCCTCCACTTT. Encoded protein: CASSKTLAGAISSYNSPLHF.

The CDR3 DNA follows: TGCGCCAGCAGCCAAGAGGTCGACCCCCGGGGTCGAGGCGGGGAGCTGTTTTTT. Protein sequence: CASSQEVDPRGRGGELFF. V usage is TRBV4-3 and J usage is TRBJ2-2, with D possibly matching TRBD2 (5 bases). Germline CDR1 is LGHNA and CDR2 is YSLEER. Trimming left V 0 bases short and J 7 bases short, with 21 bases between. The CDR3 totals 18 residues.

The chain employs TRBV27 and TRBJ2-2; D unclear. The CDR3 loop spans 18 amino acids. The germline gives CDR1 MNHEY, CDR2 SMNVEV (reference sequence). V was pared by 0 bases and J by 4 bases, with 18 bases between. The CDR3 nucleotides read TGTGCCAGCAGTTTATCGTACCTTAGAGGAGTAGCCACCGGGGAGCTGTTTTTT. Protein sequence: CASSLSYLRGVATGELFF.